A single sample is the source of the 8 T cell receptor beta chains below, sequenced in a study of CD8 T cells in Susac syndrome (dated by TCRdb to between 2019 and 2020). To prepare the library, the immunoSEQ multiplex PCR assay was applied. RNA was extracted using the RNeasy kit, and roughly 0.5 to 1 ug of the RNA was reverse transcribed with random hexamers. Clones were called with MiXCR by TCRdb after fastp trimmed the public reads at Q25, and only in-frame beta chains were retained. Rows with a matching CDR3 protein are joined into one entry that keeps the most common DNA and genes. The sample yields roughly 89,000 distinct CDR3 sequences; about 96% were counted once. The ten largest make up roughly 0.62% of the sample. The sequencing sample was made of CD8+ T cells from PBMCs. The receptors stem from a human donor with Susac syndrome.

The chain employs TRBV30 and TRBJ2-1; the D gene is possibly TRBD2 (5 bases). CDR3 length: 11 amino acids. Trimming removed 2 bases from V and 10 bases from J, with 9 bases in between. CDR1 is GTSNPN and CDR2 is SVGIG in the germline V gene (reference sequence). The CDR3 spells CAWSIGKEQFF. CDR3 DNA sequence: TGTGCCTGGAGTATCGGGAAGGAGCAGTTCTTC. Looking up the rest from reference TRBV30 and TRBJ2-1 gives the full variable domain: SQTIHQWPATLVQPVGSPLSLECTVEGTSNPNLYWYRQAAGRGLQLLFYSVGIGQISSEVPQNLSASRPQDRQFILSSKKLLLSDSGFYLCAWSIGKEQFFGPGTRLTVL.

The chain combines TRBV2 with TRBJ2-1; TRBD1 is a possible D gene (5 bases). Germline V gene lookup returns CDR1 SNHLY and CDR2 FYNNEI. V was cut by 6 bases and J by 3 bases, with 18 bases left in between. This CDR3 is built from 16 residues. The CDR3 reads CASRDPAQDNYNEQFF. DNA of the CDR3: TGTGCCAGCAGAGACCCTGCACAGGACAACTACAATGAGCAGTTCTTC. Full variable domain (missing parts from reference TRBV2 and TRBJ2-1): EPEVTQTPSHQVTQMGQEVILRCVPISNHLYFYWYRQILGQKVEFLVSFYNNEISEKSEIFDDQFSVERPDGSNFTLKIRSTKLEDSAMYFCASRDPAQDNYNEQFFGPGTRLTVL.

The chain has TRBV2 and TRBJ2-1, with a weak D call TRBD2 (6 bases). V was pared by 4 bases and J by 1 base, with 11 bases between. The CDR3 is made up of 15 amino acids. Per the germline V gene, CDR1 is SNHLY and CDR2 is FYNNEI. The CDR3 sequence is CASSATGESYNEQFF. CDR3 nucleotide sequence: TGTGCCAGCAGTGCCACGGGGGAATCCTACAATGAGCAGTTCTTC.

J is TRBJ1-2 and V is TRBV28, with D perhaps matching TRBD1 (5 bases). The ends were cut back, 2 bases at V and 6 bases at J, with 10 bases in the middle. The CDR3 contains 13 residues. Germline lookup yields CDR1 MDHEN and CDR2 SYDVKM. CDR3 sequence reads: CASSLAGIDGYTF. Written as DNA, the CDR3 is TGTGCCAGCAGTTTAGCAGGGATCGATGGCTACACCTTC.

This clonotype came up once. This chain connects TRBV20-1 to TRBJ1-1, with D perhaps TRBD1 (6 bases). The V end was cut by 4 bases, the J end by 4 bases, with 13 bases between. The CDR3 is made up of 13 amino acids. Germline assignment: CDR1 DFQATT and CDR2 SNEGSKA (reference sequence). The DNA for the CDR3 is TGCAGTGCTAACCCGGGGGCCGGCACTGAAGCTTTCTTT. Translating it yields CSANPGAGTEAFF.

The gene calls are TRBV18 and TRBJ2-3; D remains ambiguous. CDR1 and CDR2 (germline): KGHSH, LQKENI. V lost 3 bases, J lost 4 bases, and 14 bases lay in between. The CDR3 is 15 residues long. The CDR3 DNA sequence: TGTGCCAGCTCACCGCTTGATTCGTTAGCAGATACGCAGTATTTT. Encoded protein: CASSPLDSLADTQYF.

The gene calls are TRBV6-1 and TRBJ2-3; TRBD1 matches 10 bases. Germline V gene sequence: CDR1 MNHNS, CDR2 SASEGT. The CDR3 is made up of 17 amino acids. V lost 6 bases and J lost 2; bases outside the gene matches: 11. The CDR3 region is CASSDRGPQPPTDTQYF. CDR3 DNA sequence: TGTGCCAGCAGCGACAGGGGGCCACAACCCCCCACAGATACGCAGTATTTT.

The chain joins TRBV27 to TRBJ1-1; D is possibly TRBD1 (6 bases). This CDR3 comprises 14 residues. CDR1 and CDR2 (germline): MNHEY, SMNVEV (reference sequence). V shed 6 bases and J shed 0 bases, with 11 bases lying between them. The CDR3 protein is CASSQGQMNTEAFF. CDR3 DNA: TGTGCCAGCAGCCAGGGACAAATGAACACTGAAGCTTTCTTT.